This T cell receptor (beta chain) was sequenced during a study of T cell responses to AZD1222 COVID-19 vaccine. Trimming pared 5 bases from V and 0 bases from J, leaving 11 bases between. The CDR3 spans 14 residues. CDR1 and CDR2 from the germline V gene are GTSNPN and SVGIG (reference sequence). Some clones are missing from TCRdb's copy, which holds only in-frame ones; the method was immunoSEQ multiplex PCR. Of 98,000 or so clones listed, approximately 84% are singletons. Sequencing used peripheral blood, obtained 28 days after the second AZD1222 dose. This clonotype was obtained from an adult who received the AZD1222 COVID-19 vaccine. This chain connects TRBV30 to TRBJ1-3; possible D gene TRBD1, 6 bases. This CDR3 reads CAWDRQYSGNTIYF. The CDR3 nucleotides are TGTGCCTGGGACAGGCAATACTCTGGAAACACCATATATTTT.